This TCR beta chain was retrieved from a study of a mutant IDH1 vaccine in newly diagnosed glioma. For the study at large: Investigators started vaccination 4-6 weeks after radiotherapy alone, or with temozolomide cycles. Averaging around 40 years of age, treated patients were roughly 60% male and about 38% female. Broader study findings: No link was apparently found between pseudoprogression and changes in top peripheral T cell clonotypes. Patients showed vaccine-induced immune responses at a rate of roughly 93%.

The time point here: week 47, end of study. Each vaccine dose was 300 ug of mutant IDH1 20-mer peptide, with topical imiquimod. The protocol was immunoSEQ multiplex PCR, while the TCRdb copy is restricted to in-frame clones and leaves out a portion. Altogether about 94,000 clones are present, 85% to 90% being singletons, with the ten largest covering approximately 0.8%. A remark on this clone: Its antigen is still unknown. One end of the junction fails to match germline, which may point to a read error.

The CDR3 has 12 amino acids. Germline CDR1 LNHDA, CDR2 SQIVND (reference sequence). The chain couples TRBV19 to TRBJ1-1, with D perhaps TRBD1 (5 bases). The source of this sequence is a woman aged 50 to 60 with glioma. The sequenced sample was PBMCs, obtained from a glioma patient whose treatment included an IDH1 peptide vaccine. CDR3 in DNA: TGTGCCAGTAGTCTCCAGGGTGGGAGAATTATCTTT. As protein: CASSLQGGRIIF.